One T cell receptor (beta chain) is described in this entry. The sample comes from a study of OX40 agonist ivuxolimab in advanced cancers. Study summary: Three patients, one with hepatocellular carcinoma and two with cutaneous melanoma, achieved partial responses.

Peripheral blood came from all dose cohorts at three timepoints. Repertoires were generated with immunoSEQ multiplex PCR, while TCRdb's copy carries only in-frame clones and drops some. The sample shows fewer than 55,000 clones, 75% to 85% of them seen only once. Germline V gives CDR1 SGHRS, CDR2 YFSETQ. V trimming: 4 bases; J trimming: 7 bases; junction bases outside the gene matches: 8. The CDR3 has 14 amino acids. The chain joins TRBV5-1 to TRBJ2-1; 7 bases line up with TRBD1. This TCR was recovered from an adult with an advanced solid tumor such as melanoma, head and neck, liver or kidney cancer. Sequencing was performed on CD4+ or CD8+ T cells sorted from blood, taken in a trial of the OX40 agonist ivuxolimab. CDR3 in amino acids: CASSTRQGWNEQFF. The CDR3, as DNA: TGCGCCAGCAGCACAAGACAGGGCTGGAATGAGCAGTTCTTC.